The clone carrying this T cell receptor beta chain was recorded once. The data derive from a study of blood T cell repertoires in COVID-19. Study-wide context: Samples of COVID-19 (acute and convalescent) were obtained from the United States, Italy and Spain.

Authors' data handling: Amplified reference gene primers provided the basis for estimating nucleated cell counts. TCRdb keeps only in-frame clones here, not all; method: immunoSEQ multiplex PCR. Clone size and V and J calls were adopted from that table, with D and trimming inferred from the DNA. The sample holds 75,000 to 95,000 clones, approximately 91% seen once. The CDR3 covers 13 residues. Germline V gene sequence: CDR1 GTSNPN, CDR2 SVGIG (reference sequence). V dropped 1 base and J dropped 10; count of bases not matched to a gene: 6. The TCR was taken from a woman aged 80 or over with acute or convalescent COVID-19. This chain connects TRBV30 to TRBJ1-1; 10 bases fit TRBD1. Sequenced material: peripheral blood. The DNA for the CDR3 is TGTGCCTGGAGTGGCGGGACAGGGGAGAGAGCTTTCTTT. Protein product: CAWSGGTGERAFF.